The following is a TCR beta chain sequence with its context. As yet, its antigen is unknown. The data derive from a study of cytomegalovirus exposure and HLA in healthy donors. Study results and caveats: In the 120 or so validation repertoires, just under 95% of cluster scores exceeded 0, per a later analysis. The investigators catalogued 164 TCR beta chains as cytomegalovirus-associated.

CDR1 KGHSH and CDR2 LQKENI come from the germline V gene. The CDR3 is 13 residues long. Trimming took 2 bases from V and 7 from J; bases not matched to a gene: 4. The method was immunoSEQ multiplex PCR; TCRdb's version includes in-frame clones alone and lacks a portion of them. The sample has around 260,000 clones, 90% seen once; the top ten hold just over 3%. An approximately 130-subject validation cohort, separate from the 666-subject first cohort, supplied the donors. The rearrangement uses TRBV18 and TRBJ1-1; 7 bases line up with TRBD1. The TCR sequence derives from a woman aged 25 to 39 in good health and CMV-seronegative. Source material: PBMCs. CDR3 sequence: CASSPKQGFEAFF. CDR3 nucleotide sequence: TGTGCCAGCTCACCAAAACAGGGGTTTGAAGCTTTCTTT.